One TCR beta chain is described in this entry. What it binds is unknown. The sample comes from a study of cytomegalovirus exposure and HLA in healthy donors. Study-wide points: Reports credit the classifier with highly specific, highly sensitive diagnosis of cytomegalovirus status.

The CDR3 is 14 residues long. The V gene's germline CDR1 is MNHEY and CDR2 SVGAGI. V was pared by 9 bases and J by 4 bases, with 13 bases between. The PCR employed 60 Vbeta primers together with 13 Jbeta primers. Method: immunoSEQ multiplex PCR; TCRdb's copy keeps in-frame clones and lacks some. The data contain some 180,000 clones, 84% of them singletons. The sequencing input was PBMCs. This chain links TRBV6-5 with TRBJ1-6; D gene ambiguous. The receptor was isolated from a girl aged 2 to 9 in good health and CMV-seropositive. CDR3 loop: CARRKPGYNSPLHF. The CDR3 DNA follows: TGTGCCAGGAGGAAACCGGGATATAATTCACCCCTCCACTTT.